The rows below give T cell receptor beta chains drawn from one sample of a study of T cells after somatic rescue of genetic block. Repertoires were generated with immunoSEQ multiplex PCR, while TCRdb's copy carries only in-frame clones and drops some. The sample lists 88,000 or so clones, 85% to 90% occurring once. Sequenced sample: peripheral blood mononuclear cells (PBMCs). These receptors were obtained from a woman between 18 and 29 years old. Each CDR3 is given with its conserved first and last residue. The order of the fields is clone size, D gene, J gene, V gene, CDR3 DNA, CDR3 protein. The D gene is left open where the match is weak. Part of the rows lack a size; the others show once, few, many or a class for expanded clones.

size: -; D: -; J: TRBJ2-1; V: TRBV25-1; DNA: TGTGCCAGCAGTATGACCGGGTCCCTCAATGAGCAGTTCTTC; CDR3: CASSMTGSLNEQFF
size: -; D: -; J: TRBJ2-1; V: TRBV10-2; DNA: TGCGCCAGCATCTCCGGGGACAATGAGCAGTTCTTC; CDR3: CASISGDNEQFF
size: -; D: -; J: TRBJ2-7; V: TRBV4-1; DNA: TGCGCCAGCAGCCTCTCGGACGGGACCTACGAGCAGTACTTC; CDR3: CASSLSDGTYEQYF
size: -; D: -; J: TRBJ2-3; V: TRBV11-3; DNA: TGTGCCAGCAGCCGAGGAGGGGTGGATACGCAGTATTTT; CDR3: CASSRGGVDTQYF
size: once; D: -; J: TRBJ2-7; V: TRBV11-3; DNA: TGTGCCAGCAGCTTAGCCCCCGGGAGGCAGTACTTC; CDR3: CASSLAPGRQYF
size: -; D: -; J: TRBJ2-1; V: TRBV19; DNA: TGTGCCAGTAGTATGAGTGTCGGGGAGCTCTCTATCTATGAGCAGTTCTTC; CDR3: CASSMSVGELSIYEQFF
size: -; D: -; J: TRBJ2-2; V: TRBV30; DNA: TGTGCCTGGAGTGTGGGCGGGACTAACACCGGGGAGCTGTTTTTT; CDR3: CAWSVGGTNTGELFF
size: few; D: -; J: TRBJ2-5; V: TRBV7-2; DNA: TGTGCCAGCAGCTCAACCTCCCTAAGCGTAGCGGCAAAGGGGGAGACCCAGTACTTC; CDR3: CASSSTSLSVAAKGETQYF
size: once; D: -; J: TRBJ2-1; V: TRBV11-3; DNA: TGTGCCAGCAGCCCCGACCCCAGCTCCTACAATGAGCAGTTCTTC; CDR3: CASSPDPSSYNEQFF
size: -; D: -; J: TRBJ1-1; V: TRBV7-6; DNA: TGTGCCAGCAGTTTCGAGGCAGGGTTGGGGTTGGGTCACACTGAAGCTTTCTTT; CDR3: CASSFEAGLGLGHTEAFF
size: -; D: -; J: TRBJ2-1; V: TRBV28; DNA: TGTGCCAGCAGTTTACCCCCGTTCAATGAGCAGTTCTTC; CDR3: CASSLPPFNEQFF
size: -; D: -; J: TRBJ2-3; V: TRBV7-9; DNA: TGTGCCAGCAGCTTACATCAGGGCACAGATACGCAGTATTTT; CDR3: CASSLHQGTDTQYF
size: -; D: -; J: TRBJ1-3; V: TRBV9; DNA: TGTGCCAGCAGCGTAGCCCCCGAAGTGGGGAACACCATATATTTT; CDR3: CASSVAPEVGNTIYF
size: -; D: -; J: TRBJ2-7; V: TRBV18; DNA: TGTGCCAGCTCAAAGGGACGGAGCGCCAACGAGCAGTACTTC; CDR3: CASSKGRSANEQYF
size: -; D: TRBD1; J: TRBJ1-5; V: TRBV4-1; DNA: TGCGCCAGCAGCCAACTGACAGGGCTCCAGCCCCAGCATTTT; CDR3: CASSQLTGLQPQHF
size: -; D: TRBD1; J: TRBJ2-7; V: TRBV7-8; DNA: TGTGCCAGCAGGGGAGAGGGGGCGCGCGAGCAGTACTTC; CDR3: CASRGEGAREQYF
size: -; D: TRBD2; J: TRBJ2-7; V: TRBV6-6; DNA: TGTGCCAGCACCCCTAGCGGAACCTACGAGCAGTACTTC; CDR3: CASTPSGTYEQYF
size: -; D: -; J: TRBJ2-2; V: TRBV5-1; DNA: TGCGCCAGCAGCTTGACGGCTAGCGGAACAGGGGGGGAGCTGTTTTTT; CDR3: CASSLTASGTGGELFF
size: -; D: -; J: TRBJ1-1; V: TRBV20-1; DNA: TGCAGTCGCAGCATGAACACTGAAGCTTTCTTT; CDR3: CSRSMNTEAFF
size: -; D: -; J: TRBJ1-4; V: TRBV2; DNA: TGTGCCAGCAGTGGTGGTGGGGGCCAGCACCTCTATGAAAAACTGTTTTTT; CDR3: CASSGGGGQHLYEKLFF
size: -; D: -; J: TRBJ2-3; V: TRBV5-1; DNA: TGCGCCAGCAGCTTGCCGGGAACGGATACGCAGTATTTT; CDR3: CASSLPGTDTQYF
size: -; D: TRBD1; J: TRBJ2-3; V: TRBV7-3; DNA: TGTGCCAGCAGCTTAAAGGGACAGGGGTACACAGATACGCAGTATTTT; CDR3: CASSLKGQGYTDTQYF
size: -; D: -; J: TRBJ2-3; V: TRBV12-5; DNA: TGTGCTAGTGGGCCCCCGCTGGCTTTCACAGATACGCAGTATTTT; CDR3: CASGPPLAFTDTQYF
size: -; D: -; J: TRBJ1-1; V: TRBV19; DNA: TGTGCCAGTAGCGTAGGACAGAGCACTGAAGCTTTCTTT; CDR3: CASSVGQSTEAFF
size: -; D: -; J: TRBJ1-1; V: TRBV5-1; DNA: TGCGCCAGCAGCTTGGTCAGGGTGAACACTGAAGCTTTCTTT; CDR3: CASSLVRVNTEAFF
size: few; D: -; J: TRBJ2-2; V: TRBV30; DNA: TGTGCCTGGAGTGGCGGGGACACCGGGGAGCTGTTTTTT; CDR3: CAWSGGDTGELFF
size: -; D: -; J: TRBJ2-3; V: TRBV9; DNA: TGTGCCAGCAGCGCGGGGGTGAGGGGCACAGATACGCAGTATTTT; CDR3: CASSAGVRGTDTQYF
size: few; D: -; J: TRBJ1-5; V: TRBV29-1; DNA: TGCAGCGTTGAAGCCCAGGGGACGGAGGATCAGCCCCAGCATTTT; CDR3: CSVEAQGTEDQPQHF
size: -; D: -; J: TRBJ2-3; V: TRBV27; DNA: TGTGCCAGCAGTTTAGCACGGGATACGCAGTATTTT; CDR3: CASSLARDTQYF
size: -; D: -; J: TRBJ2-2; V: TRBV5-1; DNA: TGCGCCAGCAGCTCCCAGGGGCAACTCCGGGAGCTGTTTTTT; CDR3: CASSSQGQLRELFF
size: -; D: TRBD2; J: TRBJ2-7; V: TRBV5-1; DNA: TGCGCCAGCAGGGGTGCTAGCGGGATGTACGAGCAGTACTTC; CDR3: CASRGASGMYEQYF
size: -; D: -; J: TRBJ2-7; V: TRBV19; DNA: TGTGCCAGTAGTATTGAGGTTTTCAGCTCCTACGAGCAGTACTTC; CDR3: CASSIEVFSSYEQYF
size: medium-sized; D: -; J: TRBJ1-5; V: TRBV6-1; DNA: TGTGCCAGCAGTGAGGGCAGTGGAGGGAATCAGCCCCAGCATTTT; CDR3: CASSEGSGGNQPQHF
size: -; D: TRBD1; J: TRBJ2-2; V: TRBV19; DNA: TGTGCCAGTAGGTTCGGGACAGGGGCTGGCGGGGAGCTGTTTTTT; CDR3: CASRFGTGAGGELFF
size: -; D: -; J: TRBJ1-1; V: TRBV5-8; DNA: TGTGCCAGCAGCTTGCGGCGGAACACTGAAGCTTTCTTT; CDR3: CASSLRRNTEAFF
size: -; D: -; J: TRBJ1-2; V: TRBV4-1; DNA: TGCGCCAGCAGCCAAGTGGTCTTGCAGGGGATCTATGGCTACACCTTC; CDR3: CASSQVVLQGIYGYTF
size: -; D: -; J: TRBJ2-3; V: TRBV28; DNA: TGTGCCAGCAGCTCGAGGGGTTGGGCCCGGTCCACAGATACGCAGTATTTT; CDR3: CASSSRGWARSTDTQYF
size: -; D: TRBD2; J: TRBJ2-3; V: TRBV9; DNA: TGTGCCAGCAGCCCTCACACGGGACTAGCGGGGAGCACAGATACGCAGTATTTT; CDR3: CASSPHTGLAGSTDTQYF
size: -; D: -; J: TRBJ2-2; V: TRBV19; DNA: TGTGCCAGTATGGTCCCTGGAAACACCGGGGAGCTGTTTTTT; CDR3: CASMVPGNTGELFF
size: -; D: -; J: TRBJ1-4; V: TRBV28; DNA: TGTGCCAGCCAACCGGCGCCGCACAAGGCGGGCTTTAATGAAAAACTGTTTTTT; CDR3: CASQPAPHKAGFNEKLFF
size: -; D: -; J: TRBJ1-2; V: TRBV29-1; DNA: TGCAGCGTTGGGGAGGATAACTCAATAACGGTGGCATATGGCTACACCTTC; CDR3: CSVGEDNSITVAYGYTF
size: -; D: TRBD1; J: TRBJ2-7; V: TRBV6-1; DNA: TGTGCCAGCAGTGAAGAGGGCAGGGGGCGGTACGAGCAGTACTTC; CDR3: CASSEEGRGRYEQYF
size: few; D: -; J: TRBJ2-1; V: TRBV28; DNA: TGTGCCAGCAGCCCAGGTGACGGTAATGAGCAGTTCTTC; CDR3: CASSPGDGNEQFF
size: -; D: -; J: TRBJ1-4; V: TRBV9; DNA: TGTGCCAGCAGTCCCGAAGGTGCTCGGGGGGAAAAACTGTTTTTT; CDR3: CASSPEGARGEKLFF
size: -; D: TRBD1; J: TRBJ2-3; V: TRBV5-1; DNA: TGCGCCAGCAGCGGGGGACAGGGTCCAGATACGCAGTATTTT; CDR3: CASSGGQGPDTQYF
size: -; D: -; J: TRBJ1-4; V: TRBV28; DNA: TGTGCCAGCAGTTCGCCGGACAGCCGTAATGAAAAACTGTTTTTT; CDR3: CASSSPDSRNEKLFF
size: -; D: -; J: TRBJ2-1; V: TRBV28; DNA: TGTGCCAGCAGTTCCGACCTTAGGGGGCAGTTCTTC; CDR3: CASSSDLRGQFF
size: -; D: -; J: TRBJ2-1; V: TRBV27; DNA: TGTGCCAGCAGTCCCTATTGGGGCAGCTCCTACAATGAGCAGTTCTTC; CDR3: CASSPYWGSSYNEQFF
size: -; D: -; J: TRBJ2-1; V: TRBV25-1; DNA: TGTGCCAGCAGTGAAACTCGGGGGCAGTTCTTC; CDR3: CASSETRGQFF
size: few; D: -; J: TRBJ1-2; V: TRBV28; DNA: TGTGCCAGCAGTTCTAGATTTAACTATGGCTACACCTTC; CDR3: CASSSRFNYGYTF
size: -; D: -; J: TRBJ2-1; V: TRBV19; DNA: TGTGCCAGTAGTACACCCGGGTCCCCATACAATGAGCAGTTCTTC; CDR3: CASSTPGSPYNEQFF
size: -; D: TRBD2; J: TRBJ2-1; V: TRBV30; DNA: TGTGCCTGGAGTGTGTGGAGCGGGATAAGGAATGAGCAGTTCTTC; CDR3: CAWSVWSGIRNEQFF
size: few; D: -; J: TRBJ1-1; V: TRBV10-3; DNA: TGTGCCATCAGTGGTGGGCCCAACACTGAAGCTTTCTTT; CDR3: CAISGGPNTEAFF
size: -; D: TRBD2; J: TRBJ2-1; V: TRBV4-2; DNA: TGTGCCAGCAGCCAAGCCAGACTAGCGGGAGGCAATGAGCAGTTCTTC; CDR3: CASSQARLAGGNEQFF
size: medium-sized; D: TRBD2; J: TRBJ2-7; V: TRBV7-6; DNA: TGTGCCAGCAGCCCCACTAGCGCATACTACGAGCAGTACTTC; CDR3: CASSPTSAYYEQYF
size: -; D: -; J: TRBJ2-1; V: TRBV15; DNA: TGTGCCACCGCAGACGGAGTCATGCACAATGAGCAGTTCTTC; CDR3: CATADGVMHNEQFF
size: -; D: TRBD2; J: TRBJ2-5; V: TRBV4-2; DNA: TGTGCCAGCAGCCAAGCCCGGCGGGAGGGAGAGACCCAGTACTTC; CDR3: CASSQARREGETQYF
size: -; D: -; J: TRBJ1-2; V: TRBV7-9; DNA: TGTGCCAGCAGCAAGGGGATCTCGGATGGCTACACCTTC; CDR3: CASSKGISDGYTF
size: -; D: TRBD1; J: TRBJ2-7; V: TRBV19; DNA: TGTGCCAGTAGTGAGGGACAGGGTAACTACGAGCAGTACTTC; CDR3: CASSEGQGNYEQYF